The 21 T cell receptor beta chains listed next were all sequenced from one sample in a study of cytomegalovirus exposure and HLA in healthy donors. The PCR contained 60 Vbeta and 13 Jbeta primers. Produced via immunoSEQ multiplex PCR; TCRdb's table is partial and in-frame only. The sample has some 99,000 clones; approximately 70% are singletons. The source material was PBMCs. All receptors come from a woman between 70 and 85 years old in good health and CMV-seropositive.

In DNA, the CDR3 is TGTGCCAGCAGTTTACCTACTAGCGGGGGGGCGGATACGCAGTATTTT. The encoded protein is CASSLPTSGGADTQYF. The gene calls are TRBV6-6 and TRBJ2-3; 13 bases match TRBD2. The CDR3 contains 16 residues. The V and J ends lost 4 bases and 6 bases, in that order; junction bases with no gene match: 7. Germline V gene sequence: CDR1 MNHNY, CDR2 SVGAGI (reference sequence).

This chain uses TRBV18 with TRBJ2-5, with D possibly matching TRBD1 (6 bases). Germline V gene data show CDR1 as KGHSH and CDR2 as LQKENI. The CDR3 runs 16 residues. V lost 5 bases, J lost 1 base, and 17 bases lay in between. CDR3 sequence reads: CASSSWTASSQETQYF. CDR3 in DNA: TGTGCCAGCTCATCATGGACAGCCTCCTCCCAAGAGACCCAGTACTTC.

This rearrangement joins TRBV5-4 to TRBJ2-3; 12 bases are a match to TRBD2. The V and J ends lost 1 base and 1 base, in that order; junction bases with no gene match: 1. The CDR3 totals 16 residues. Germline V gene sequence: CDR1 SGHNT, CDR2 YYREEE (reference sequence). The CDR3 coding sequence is TGTGCCAGCAGCTTGTCTAGCGGGGGGGGCACAGATACGCAGTATTTT. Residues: CASSLSSGGGTDTQYF.

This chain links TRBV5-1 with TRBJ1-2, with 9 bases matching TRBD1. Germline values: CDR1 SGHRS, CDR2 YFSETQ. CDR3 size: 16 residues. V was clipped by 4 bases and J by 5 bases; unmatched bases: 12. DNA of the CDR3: TGCGCCAGCAGCCCAAGACAGGGGGATAGTGGGTATGGCTACACCTTC. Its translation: CASSPRQGDSGYGYTF.

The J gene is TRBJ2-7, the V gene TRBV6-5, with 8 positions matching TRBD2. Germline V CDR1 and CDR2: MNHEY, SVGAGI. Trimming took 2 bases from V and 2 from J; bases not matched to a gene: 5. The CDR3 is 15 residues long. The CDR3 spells CASSYAAGGTYEQYF. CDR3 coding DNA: TGTGCCAGCAGTTACGCGGCGGGGGGAACCTACGAGCAGTACTTC.

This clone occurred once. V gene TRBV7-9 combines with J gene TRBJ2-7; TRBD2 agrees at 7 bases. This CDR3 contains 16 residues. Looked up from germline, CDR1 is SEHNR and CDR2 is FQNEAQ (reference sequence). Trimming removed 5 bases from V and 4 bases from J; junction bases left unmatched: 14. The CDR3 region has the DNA TGTGCCAGCAGCATTATCCCTGGGGCGGGGGAATACGAGCAGTACTTC. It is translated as CASSIIPGAGEYEQYF.

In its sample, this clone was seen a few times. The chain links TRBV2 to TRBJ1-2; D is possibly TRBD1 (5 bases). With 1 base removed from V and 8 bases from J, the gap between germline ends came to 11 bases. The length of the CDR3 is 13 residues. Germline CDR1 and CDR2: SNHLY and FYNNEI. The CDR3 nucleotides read TGTGCCAGCAGTGAAGATACAGGAGCAGGCTACACCTTC. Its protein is CASSEDTGAGYTF.

CDR3 loop: CASSLAQGGRYGYTF. Written as DNA, the CDR3 is TGTGCCAGCAGCTTAGCGCAGGGAGGGAGGTATGGCTACACCTTC. The V and J genes are TRBV7-6 and TRBJ1-2; tentative D call: TRBD1 (5 bases). Germline V gene lookup returns CDR1 SGHVS and CDR2 FNYEAQ. V was clipped by 0 bases and J by 5 bases, with 13 bases between them. The CDR3 consists of 15 residues.

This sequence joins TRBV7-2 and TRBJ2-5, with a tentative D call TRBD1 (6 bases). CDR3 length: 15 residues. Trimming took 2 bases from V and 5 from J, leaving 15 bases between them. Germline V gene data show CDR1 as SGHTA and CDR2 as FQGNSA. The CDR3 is CASSLLVGALETQYF. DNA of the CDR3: TGTGCCAGCAGCTTATTGGTGGGGGCTCTTGAGACCCAGTACTTC.

CDR3 coding DNA: TGTGCCAGTATCGGAGGACGGGTTTCTGAAGCTTTCTTT. Protein: CASIGGRVSEAFF. The gene calls are TRBV19 and TRBJ1-1; D is unclear. CDR3 length: 13 amino acids. Germline lookup yields CDR1 LNHDA and CDR2 SQIVND (reference sequence). V gave up 7 bases and J gave up 6 bases, with 15 bases separating them.

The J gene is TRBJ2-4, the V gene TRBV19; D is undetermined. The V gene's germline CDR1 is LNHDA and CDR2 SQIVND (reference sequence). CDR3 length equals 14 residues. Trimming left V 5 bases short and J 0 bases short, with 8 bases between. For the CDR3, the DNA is TGTGCCAGTAGTGGGCACCTAGCCAAAAACATTCAGTACTTC. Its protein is CASSGHLAKNIQYF. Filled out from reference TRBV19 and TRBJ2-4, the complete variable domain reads DGGITQSPKYLFRKEGQNVTLSCEQNLNHDAMYWYRQDPGQGLRLIYYSQIVNDFQKGDIAEGYSVSREKKESFPLTVTSAQKNPTAFYLCASSGHLAKNIQYFGAGTRLSVL.

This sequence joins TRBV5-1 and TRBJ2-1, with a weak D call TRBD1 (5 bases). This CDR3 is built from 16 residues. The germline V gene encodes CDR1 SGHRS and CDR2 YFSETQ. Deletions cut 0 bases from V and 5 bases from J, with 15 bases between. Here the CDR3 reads CASSLAKDTTNNEQFF. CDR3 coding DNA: TGCGCCAGCAGCTTGGCCAAGGACACCACTAACAATGAGCAGTTCTTC.

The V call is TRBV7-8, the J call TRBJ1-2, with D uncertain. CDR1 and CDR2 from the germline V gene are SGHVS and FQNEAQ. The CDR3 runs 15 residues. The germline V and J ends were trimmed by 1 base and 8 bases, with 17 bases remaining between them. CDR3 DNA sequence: TGTGCCAGCAGCTTAGGCGGCAGAGGAGCGAGGGGCTACACCTTC. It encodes CASSLGGRGARGYTF.

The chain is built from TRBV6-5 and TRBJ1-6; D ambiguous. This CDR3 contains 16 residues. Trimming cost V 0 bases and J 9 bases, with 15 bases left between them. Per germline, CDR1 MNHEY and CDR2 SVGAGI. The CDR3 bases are TGTGCCAGCAGTTACTCGCGGCAGGCGGGAGGTTCACCCCTCCACTTT. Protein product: CASSYSRQAGGSPLHF.

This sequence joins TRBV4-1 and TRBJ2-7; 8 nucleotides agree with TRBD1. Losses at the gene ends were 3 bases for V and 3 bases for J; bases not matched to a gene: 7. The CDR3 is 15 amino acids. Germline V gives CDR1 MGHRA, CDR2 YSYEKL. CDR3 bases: TGCGCCAGCAGCCAGGTGCCGGGACAGGTCTACGAGCAGTACTTC. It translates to CASSQVPGQVYEQYF.

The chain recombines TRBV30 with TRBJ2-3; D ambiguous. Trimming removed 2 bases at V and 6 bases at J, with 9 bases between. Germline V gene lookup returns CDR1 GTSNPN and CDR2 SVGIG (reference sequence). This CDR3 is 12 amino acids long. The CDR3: CAWSSPQDTQYF. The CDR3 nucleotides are TGTGCCTGGAGTTCCCCCCAGGATACGCAGTATTTT. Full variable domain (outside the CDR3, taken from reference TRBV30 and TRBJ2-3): SQTIHQWPATLVQPVGSPLSLECTVEGTSNPNLYWYRQAAGRGLQLLFYSVGIGQISSEVPQNLSASRPQDRQFILSSKKLLLSDSGFYLCAWSSPQDTQYFGPGTRLTVL.

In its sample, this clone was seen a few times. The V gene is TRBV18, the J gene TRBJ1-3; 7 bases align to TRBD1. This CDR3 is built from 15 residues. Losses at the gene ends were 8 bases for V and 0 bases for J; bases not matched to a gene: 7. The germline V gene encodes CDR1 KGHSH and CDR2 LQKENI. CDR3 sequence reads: CASVGGSRSGNTIYF. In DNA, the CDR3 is TGTGCCAGCGTAGGGGGCAGCCGCTCTGGAAACACCATATATTTT.

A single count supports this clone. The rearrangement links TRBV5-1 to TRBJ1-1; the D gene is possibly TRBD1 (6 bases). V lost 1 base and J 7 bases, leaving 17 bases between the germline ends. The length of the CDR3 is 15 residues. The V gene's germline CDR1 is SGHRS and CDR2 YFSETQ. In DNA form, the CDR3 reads TGCGCCAGCAGCTTGATAGGACAGATGAACGGTGAAGCTTTCTTT. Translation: CASSLIGQMNGEAFF.

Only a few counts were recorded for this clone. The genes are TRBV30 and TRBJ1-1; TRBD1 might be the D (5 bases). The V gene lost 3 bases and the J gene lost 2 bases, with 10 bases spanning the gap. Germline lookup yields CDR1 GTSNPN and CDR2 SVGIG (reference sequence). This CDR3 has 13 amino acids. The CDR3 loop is CAWSSQGNTEAFF. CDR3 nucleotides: TGTGCCTGGAGCTCCCAGGGAAACACTGAAGCTTTCTTT.

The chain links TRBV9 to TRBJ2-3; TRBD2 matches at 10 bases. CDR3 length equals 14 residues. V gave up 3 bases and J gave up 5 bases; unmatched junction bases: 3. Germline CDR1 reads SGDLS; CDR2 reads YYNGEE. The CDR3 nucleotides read TGTGCCAGCAGCGAGAGCGGGGGGGGAGATACGCAGTATTTT. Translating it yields CASSESGGGDTQYF.

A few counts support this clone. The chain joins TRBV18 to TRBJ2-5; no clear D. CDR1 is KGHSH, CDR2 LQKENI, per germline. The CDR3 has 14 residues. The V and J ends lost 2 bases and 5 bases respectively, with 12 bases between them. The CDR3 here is CASSPLPPGETQYF. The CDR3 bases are TGTGCCAGCTCACCATTGCCACCCGGGGAGACCCAGTACTTC.